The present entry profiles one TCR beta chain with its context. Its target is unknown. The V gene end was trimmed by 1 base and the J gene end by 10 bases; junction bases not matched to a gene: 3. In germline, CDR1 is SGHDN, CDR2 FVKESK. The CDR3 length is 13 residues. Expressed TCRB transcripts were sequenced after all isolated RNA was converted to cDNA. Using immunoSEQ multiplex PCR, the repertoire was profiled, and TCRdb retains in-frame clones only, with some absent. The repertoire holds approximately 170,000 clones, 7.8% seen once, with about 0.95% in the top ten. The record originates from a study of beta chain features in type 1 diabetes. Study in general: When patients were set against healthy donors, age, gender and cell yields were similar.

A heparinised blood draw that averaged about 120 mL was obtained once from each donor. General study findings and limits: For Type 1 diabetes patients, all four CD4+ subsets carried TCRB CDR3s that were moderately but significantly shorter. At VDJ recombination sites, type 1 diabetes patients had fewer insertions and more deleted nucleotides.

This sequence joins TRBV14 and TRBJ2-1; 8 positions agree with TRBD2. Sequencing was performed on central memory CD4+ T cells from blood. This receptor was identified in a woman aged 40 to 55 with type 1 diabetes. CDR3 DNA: TGTGCCAGCAGCCAAGCGGGGGGGCGCGAGCAGTTCTTC. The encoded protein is CASSQAGGREQFF.